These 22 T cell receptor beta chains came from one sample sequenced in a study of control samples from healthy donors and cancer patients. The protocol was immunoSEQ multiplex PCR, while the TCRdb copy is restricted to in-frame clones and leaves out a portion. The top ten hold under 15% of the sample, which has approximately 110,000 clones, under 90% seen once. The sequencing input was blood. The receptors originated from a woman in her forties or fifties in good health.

The CDR3 spells CASSGQGTDTQYF. The CDR3, as DNA: TGTGCCAGCAGTGGACAGGGGACCGATACGCAGTATTTT. V and J are TRBV2 and TRBJ2-3; 8 nucleotides agree with TRBD1. V trimming: 4 bases; J trimming: 6 bases; junction bases outside the gene matches: 3. Germline loops: CDR1 SNHLY, CDR2 FYNNEI. The CDR3 is made up of 13 amino acids.

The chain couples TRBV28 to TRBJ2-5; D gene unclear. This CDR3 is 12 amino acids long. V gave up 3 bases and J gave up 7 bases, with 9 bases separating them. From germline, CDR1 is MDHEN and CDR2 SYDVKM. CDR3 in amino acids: CASSLGGPTQYF. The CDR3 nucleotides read TGTGCCAGCAGTTTGGGTGGGCCGACCCAGTACTTC. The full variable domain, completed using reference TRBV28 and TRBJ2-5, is DVKVTQSSRYLVKRTGEKVFLECVQDMDHENMFWYRQDPGLGLRLIYFSYDVKMKEKGDIPEGYSVSREKKERFSLILESASTNQTSMYLCASSLGGPTQYFGPGTRLLVL.

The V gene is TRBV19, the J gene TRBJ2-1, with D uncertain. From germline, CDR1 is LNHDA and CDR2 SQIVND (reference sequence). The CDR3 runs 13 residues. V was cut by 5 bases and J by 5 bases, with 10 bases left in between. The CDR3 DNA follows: TGTGCCAGTAGTCCCCGGGCCGACAATGAGCAGTTCTTC. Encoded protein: CASSPRADNEQFF.

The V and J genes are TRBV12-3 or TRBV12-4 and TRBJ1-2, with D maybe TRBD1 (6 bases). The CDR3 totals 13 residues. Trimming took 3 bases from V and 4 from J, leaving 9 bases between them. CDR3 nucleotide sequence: TGTGCCAGCAGTTTGGGAGGGGGCTATGGCTACACCTTC. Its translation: CASSLGGGYGYTF.

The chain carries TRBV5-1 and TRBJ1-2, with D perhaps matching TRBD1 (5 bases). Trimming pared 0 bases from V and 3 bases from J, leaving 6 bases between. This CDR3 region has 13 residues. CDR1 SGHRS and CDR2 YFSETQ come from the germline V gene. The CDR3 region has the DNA TGCGCCAGCAGCTTGGGCAGGGACTATGGCTACACCTTC. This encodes CASSLGRDYGYTF.

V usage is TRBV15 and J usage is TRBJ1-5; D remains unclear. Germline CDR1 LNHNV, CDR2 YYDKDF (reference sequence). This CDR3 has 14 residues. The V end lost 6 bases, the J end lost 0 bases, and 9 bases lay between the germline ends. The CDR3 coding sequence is TGTGCCACCAGTGAGGCAAATAGCAATCAGCCCCAGCATTTT. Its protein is CATSEANSNQPQHF.

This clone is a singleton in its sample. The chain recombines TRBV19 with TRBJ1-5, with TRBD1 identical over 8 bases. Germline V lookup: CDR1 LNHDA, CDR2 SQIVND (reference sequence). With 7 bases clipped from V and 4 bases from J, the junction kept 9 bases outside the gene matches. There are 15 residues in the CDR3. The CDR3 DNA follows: TGTGCCAGTAAGATGACAGGGGCGGTGAATCAGCCCCAGCATTTT. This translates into CASKMTGAVNQPQHF.

CDR3 DNA: TGTGCCAGCAGCCAAGACGGCCGGGAGGCCCACGGGGAGCTGTTTTTT. The encoded protein is CASSQDGREAHGELFF. The chain combines TRBV14 with TRBJ2-2, with 7 bases fitting TRBD2. Trimming cost V 0 bases and J 7 bases; bases outside gene matches: 8. This CDR3 is 16 amino acids long. Germline CDR1 reads SGHDN; CDR2 reads FVKESK.

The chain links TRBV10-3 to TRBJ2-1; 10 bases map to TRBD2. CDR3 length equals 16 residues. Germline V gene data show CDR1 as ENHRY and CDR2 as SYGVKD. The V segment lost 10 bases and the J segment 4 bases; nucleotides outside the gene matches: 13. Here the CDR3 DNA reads TGTGCCACCAGCACTAGCGGGACCCGAGGTTACAATGAGCAGTTCTTC. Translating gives CATSTSGTRGYNEQFF.

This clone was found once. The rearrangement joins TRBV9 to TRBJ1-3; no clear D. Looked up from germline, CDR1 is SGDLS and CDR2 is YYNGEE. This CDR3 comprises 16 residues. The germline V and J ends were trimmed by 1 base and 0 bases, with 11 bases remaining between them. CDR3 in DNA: TGTGCCAGCAGCGTACGCGGTTCCAGCTCTGGAAACACCATATATTTT. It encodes CASSVRGSSSGNTIYF. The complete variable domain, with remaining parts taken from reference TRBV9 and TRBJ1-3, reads DSGVTQTPKHLITATGQRVTLRCSPRSGDLSVYWYQQSLDQGLQFLIQYYNGEERAKGNILERFSAQQFPDLHSELNLSSLELGDSALYFCASSVRGSSSGNTIYFGEGSWLTVV.

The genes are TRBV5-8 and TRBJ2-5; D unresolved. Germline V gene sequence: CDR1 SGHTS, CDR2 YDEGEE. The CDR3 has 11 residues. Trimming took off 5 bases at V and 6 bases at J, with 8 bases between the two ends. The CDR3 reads CASREKQTQYF. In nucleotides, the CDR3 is TGTGCCAGCAGGGAGAAACAGACCCAGTACTTC.

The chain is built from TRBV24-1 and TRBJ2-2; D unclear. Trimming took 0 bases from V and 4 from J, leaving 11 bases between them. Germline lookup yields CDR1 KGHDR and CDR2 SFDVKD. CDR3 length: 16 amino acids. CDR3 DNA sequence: TGTGCCACCAGTGATTTGGGTGGCCCGGGCACCGGGGAGCTGTTTTTT. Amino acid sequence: CATSDLGGPGTGELFF.

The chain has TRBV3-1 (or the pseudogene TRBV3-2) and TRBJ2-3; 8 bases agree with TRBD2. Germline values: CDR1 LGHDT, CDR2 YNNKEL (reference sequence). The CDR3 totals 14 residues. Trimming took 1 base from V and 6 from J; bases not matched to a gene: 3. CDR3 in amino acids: CASSQAGGADTQYF. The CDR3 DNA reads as TGTGCCAGCAGCCAAGCCGGGGGGGCCGATACGCAGTATTTT.

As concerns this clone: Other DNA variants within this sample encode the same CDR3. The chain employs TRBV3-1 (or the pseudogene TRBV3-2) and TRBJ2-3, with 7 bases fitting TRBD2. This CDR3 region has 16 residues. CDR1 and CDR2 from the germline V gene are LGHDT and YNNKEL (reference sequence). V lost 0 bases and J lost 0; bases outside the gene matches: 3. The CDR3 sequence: CASSQEPSGSTDTQYF. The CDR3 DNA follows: TGTGCCAGCAGCCAAGAGCCTAGCGGAAGCACAGATACGCAGTATTTT.

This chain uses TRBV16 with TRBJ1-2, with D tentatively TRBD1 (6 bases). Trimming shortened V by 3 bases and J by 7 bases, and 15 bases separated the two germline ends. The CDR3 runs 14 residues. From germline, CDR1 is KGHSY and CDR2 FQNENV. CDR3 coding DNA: TGTGCCAGCAGCCAGCAGACAGGTTATCTTGGCTACACCTTC. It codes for CASSQQTGYLGYTF.

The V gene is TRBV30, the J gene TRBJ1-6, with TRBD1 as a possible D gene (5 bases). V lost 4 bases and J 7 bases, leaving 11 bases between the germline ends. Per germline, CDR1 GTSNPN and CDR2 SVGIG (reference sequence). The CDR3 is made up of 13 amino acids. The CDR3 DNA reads TGTGCCTGGATGTGGGACCCAAATTCACCCCTCCACTTT. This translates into CAWMWDPNSPLHF. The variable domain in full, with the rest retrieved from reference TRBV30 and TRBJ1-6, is SQTIHQWPATLVQPVGSPLSLECTVEGTSNPNLYWYRQAAGRGLQLLFYSVGIGQISSEVPQNLSASRPQDRQFILSSKKLLLSDSGFYLCAWMWDPNSPLHFGNGTRLTVT.

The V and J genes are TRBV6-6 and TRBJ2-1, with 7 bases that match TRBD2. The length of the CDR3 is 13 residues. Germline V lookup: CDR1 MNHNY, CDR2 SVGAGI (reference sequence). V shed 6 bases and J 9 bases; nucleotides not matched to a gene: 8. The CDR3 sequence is CASSPRPSGEQFF. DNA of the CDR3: TGTGCCAGCAGCCCCCGACCTAGCGGTGAGCAGTTCTTC.

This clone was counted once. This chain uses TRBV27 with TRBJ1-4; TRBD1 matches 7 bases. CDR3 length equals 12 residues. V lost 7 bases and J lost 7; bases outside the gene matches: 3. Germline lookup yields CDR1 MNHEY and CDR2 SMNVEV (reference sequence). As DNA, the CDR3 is TGTGCCAGCAAGGGGGCGAGTGAAAAACTGTTTTTT. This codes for CASKGASEKLFF.

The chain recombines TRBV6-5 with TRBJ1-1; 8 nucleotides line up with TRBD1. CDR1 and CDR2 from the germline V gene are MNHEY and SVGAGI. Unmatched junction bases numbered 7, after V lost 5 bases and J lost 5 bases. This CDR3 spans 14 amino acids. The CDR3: CASSRTGRGTEAFF. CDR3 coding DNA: TGTGCCAGCAGTCGGACAGGGCGAGGGACTGAAGCTTTCTTT.

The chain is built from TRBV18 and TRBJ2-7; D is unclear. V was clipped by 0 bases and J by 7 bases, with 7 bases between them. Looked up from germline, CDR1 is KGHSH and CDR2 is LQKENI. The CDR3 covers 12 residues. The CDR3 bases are TGTGCCAGCTCACCACCGCTCCGAGAGCAGTACTTC. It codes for CASSPPLREQYF.

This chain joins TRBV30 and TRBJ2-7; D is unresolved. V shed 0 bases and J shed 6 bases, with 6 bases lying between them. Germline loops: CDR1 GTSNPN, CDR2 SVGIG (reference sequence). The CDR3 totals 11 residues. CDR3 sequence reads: CAWSVQGEQYF. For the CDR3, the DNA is TGTGCCTGGAGTGTACAAGGCGAGCAGTACTTC.

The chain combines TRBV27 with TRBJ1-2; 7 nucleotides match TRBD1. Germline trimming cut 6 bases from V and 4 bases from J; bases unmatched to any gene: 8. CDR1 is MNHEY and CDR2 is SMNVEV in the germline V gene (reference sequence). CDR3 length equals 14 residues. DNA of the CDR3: TGTGCCAGCAGCCTTAACAGGGGCGGCTATGGCTACACCTTC. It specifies CASSLNRGGYGYTF.